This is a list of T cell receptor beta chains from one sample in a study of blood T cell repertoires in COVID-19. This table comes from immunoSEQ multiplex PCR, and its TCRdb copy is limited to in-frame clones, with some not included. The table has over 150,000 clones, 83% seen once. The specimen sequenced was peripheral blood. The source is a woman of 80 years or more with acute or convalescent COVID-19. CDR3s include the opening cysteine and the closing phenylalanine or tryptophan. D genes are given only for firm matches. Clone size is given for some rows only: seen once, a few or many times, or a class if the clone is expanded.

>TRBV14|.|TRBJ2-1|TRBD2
CASSQDLASGTYNEQFF
TGTGCCAGCAGCCAAGATTTGGCTAGCGGTACCTACAATGAGCAGTTCTTC
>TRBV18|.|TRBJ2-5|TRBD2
CASSPLAGFQETQYF
TGTGCCAGCTCCCCTCTAGCGGGGTTTCAAGAGACCCAGTACTTC
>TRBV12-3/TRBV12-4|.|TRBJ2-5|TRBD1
CASSGTGGETQYF
TGTGCCAGCAGTGGGACAGGGGGAGAGACCCAGTACTTC
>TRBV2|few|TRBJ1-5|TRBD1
CASRRDRNQPQHF
TGTGCCAGCCGCCGGGACAGAAATCAGCCCCAGCATTTT
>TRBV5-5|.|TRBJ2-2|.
CASSLIIVANTGELFF
TGTGCCAGCAGCTTGATTATCGTTGCGAACACCGGGGAGCTGTTTTTT
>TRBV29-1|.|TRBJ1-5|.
CSTGHSLGEPQHF
TGCAGCACAGGACATTCCCTCGGAGAGCCCCAGCATTTT
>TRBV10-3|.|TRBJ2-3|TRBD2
CATRASGGTDTQYF
TGTGCCACCCGAGCCAGCGGGGGCACAGATACGCAGTATTTT
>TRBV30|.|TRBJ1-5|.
CAAQAEGGGNQPQHF
TGTGCCGCCCAGGCAGAGGGGGGGGGCAATCAGCCCCAGCATTTT
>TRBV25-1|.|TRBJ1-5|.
CASSDSTGRLNQPQHF
TGTGCCAGCAGTGATTCTACAGGGAGACTCAACCAGCCCCAGCATTTT
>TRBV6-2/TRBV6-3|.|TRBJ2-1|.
CASSTPDSYNEQFF
TGTGCCAGCAGTACCCCGGACAGTTACAATGAGCAGTTCTTC
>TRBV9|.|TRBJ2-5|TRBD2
CASSAGRAVETQYF
TGTGCCAGCAGCGCCGGGAGGGCCGTAGAGACCCAGTACTTC
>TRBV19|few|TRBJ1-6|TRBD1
CATRTGPTYNSPLHF
TGTGCCACCCGGACAGGGCCTACCTATAATTCACCCCTCCACTTT
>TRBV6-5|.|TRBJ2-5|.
CASRNFGVETQYF
TGTGCCAGCAGAAACTTCGGGGTCGAGACCCAGTACTTC
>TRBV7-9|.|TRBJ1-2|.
CASSSDRRTGYTF
TGTGCCAGCAGCAGTGACAGGAGGACTGGCTACACCTTC
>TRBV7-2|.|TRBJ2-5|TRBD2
CASSQGLAGARETQYF
TGTGCCAGCAGCCAGGGACTAGCGGGGGCCAGGGAGACCCAGTACTTC
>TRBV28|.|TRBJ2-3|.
CASSRDSATDTQYF
TGTGCCAGCAGTAGGGACTCCGCCACAGATACGCAGTATTTT
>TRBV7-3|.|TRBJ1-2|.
CASSFTAGKEYGYTF
TGTGCCAGCAGCTTTACGGCAGGGAAGGAATATGGCTACACCTTC
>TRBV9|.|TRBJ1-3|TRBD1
CASSTRLGRQGTSTSGNTIYF
TGTGCCAGCAGCACCCGTCTGGGAAGACAGGGGACTTCAACCTCTGGAAACACCATATATTTT
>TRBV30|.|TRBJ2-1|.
CAWSHPAAGRDEQFF
TGTGCCTGGTCCCACCCCGCCGCAGGGCGCGATGAGCAGTTCTTC
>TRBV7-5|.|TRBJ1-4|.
CARSSIGTWEKLFF
TGTGCCAGAAGCTCTATCGGGACTTGGGAAAAACTGTTTTTT
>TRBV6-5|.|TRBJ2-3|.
CASGGLDTDTQYF
TGTGCCAGCGGGGGACTCGACACAGATACGCAGTATTTT
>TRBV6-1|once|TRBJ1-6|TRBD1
CASSEASTGTYNSPLHF
TGTGCCAGCAGTGAAGCTTCGACAGGGACCTATAATTCACCCCTCCACTTT
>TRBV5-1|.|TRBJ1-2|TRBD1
CASSGQGYGYTF
TGCGCCAGCAGTGGACAGGGCTATGGCTACACCTTC
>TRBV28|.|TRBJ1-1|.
CASGPWRARMNTEAFF
TGTGCCAGCGGGCCTTGGAGGGCTCGGATGAACACTGAAGCTTTCTTT